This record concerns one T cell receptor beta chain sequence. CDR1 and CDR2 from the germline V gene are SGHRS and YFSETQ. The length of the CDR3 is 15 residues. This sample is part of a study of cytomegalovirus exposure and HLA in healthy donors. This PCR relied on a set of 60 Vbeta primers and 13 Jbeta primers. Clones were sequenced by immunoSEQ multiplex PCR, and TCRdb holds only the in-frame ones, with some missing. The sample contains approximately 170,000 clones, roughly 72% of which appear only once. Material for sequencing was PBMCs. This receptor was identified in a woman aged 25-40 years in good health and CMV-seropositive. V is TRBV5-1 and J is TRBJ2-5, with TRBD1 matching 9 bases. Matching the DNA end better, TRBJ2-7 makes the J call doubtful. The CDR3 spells CASSRPGQGAYEQYF. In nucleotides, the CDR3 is TGCGCCAGCAGCCGACCGGGACAGGGAGCCTACGAGCAGTACTTC.